Below, 29 T cell receptor beta chains from the same sample are listed, as sequenced in a study of OX40 agonist ivuxolimab in advanced cancers. The assay was immunoSEQ multiplex PCR, and TCRdb's table has in-frame clones only and misses some. The sample shows 100,000 or so clones, about 91% of them seen only once. The sequenced sample was CD4+ or CD8+ T cells sorted from blood, obtained in a trial of the OX40 agonist ivuxolimab. These receptor sequences come from an adult with an advanced solid tumor such as melanoma, head and neck, liver or kidney cancer.

The genes are TRBV11-1 and TRBJ2-1; possibly TRBD2 for D (6 bases). The V end was cut by 5 bases, the J end by 0 bases, with 11 bases between. CDR1 is SGHAT, CDR2 FQDESV, per germline (reference sequence). The CDR3 consists of 15 residues. This chain's CDR3 is CASSKGRSSYNEQFF. The CDR3 DNA sequence: TGTGCCAGCAGCAAAGGGAGGAGCTCCTACAATGAGCAGTTCTTC.

V and J are TRBV5-1 and TRBJ1-5, with D hard to call. The germline V gene has CDR1 SGHRS and CDR2 YFSETQ. Trimming cost V 5 bases and J 9 bases, with 12 bases left between them. This CDR3 comprises 12 residues. CDR3 sequence reads: CASRSEVGPQHF. Here the CDR3 DNA reads TGCGCCAGCAGATCTGAAGTGGGGCCCCAGCATTTT.

For the CDR3, the DNA is TGCGCCAGCAGCTTGGTCCTCTCAACTAGCGGAACCTACGAGCAGTACTTC. Translating gives CASSLVLSTSGTYEQYF. This chain joins TRBV5-1 and TRBJ2-7; 8 bases agree with TRBD2. Trimming cost V 0 bases and J 2 bases; bases outside gene matches: 10. The CDR3 totals 17 residues. From germline, CDR1 is SGHRS and CDR2 YFSETQ.

The chain recombines TRBV18 with TRBJ1-1; 7 bases fit TRBD1. The CDR3 runs to 14 residues. Germline V CDR1 and CDR2: KGHSH, LQKENI. V gave up 2 bases and J gave up 11 bases; unmatched junction bases: 11. DNA of the CDR3: TGTGCCAGCTCACCAACGCGGGGACAGCTTGCGGCTTTCTTT. This translates into CASSPTRGQLAAFF.

The chain carries TRBV27 and TRBJ2-5; D uncertain. The CDR3 has 13 amino acids. Germline CDR1 reads MNHEY; CDR2 reads SMNVEV (reference sequence). V was pared by 3 bases and J by 4 bases, with 9 bases between. The CDR3 DNA reads as TGTGCCAGCAGTTTCAAACGGACAGAGACCCAGTACTTC. It yields the protein CASSFKRTETQYF.

The chain uses TRBV9 and TRBJ2-3; either TRBD1 or TRBD2 may fit D (7 bases each). The V end was cut by 0 bases, the J end by 1 base, with 21 bases between. The CDR3 extends over 19 amino acids. Germline V CDR1 and CDR2: SGDLS, YYNGEE. Here the CDR3 reads CASSVGGGPFSGGTDTQYF. CDR3 in DNA: TGTGCCAGCAGCGTAGGAGGGGGCCCATTCAGCGGGGGCACAGATACGCAGTATTTT.

The rearrangement joins TRBV6-1 to TRBJ1-3; 9 bases align to TRBD1. The germline V gene has CDR1 MNHNS and CDR2 SASEGT. The CDR3 spans 14 residues. V dropped 6 bases and J dropped 4; count of bases not matched to a gene: 4. The CDR3 region has the DNA TGTGCCAGCAGGCCACAGGGGGCAGGAAACACCATATATTTT. This sequence encodes CASRPQGAGNTIYF.

The chain is built from TRBV28 and TRBJ1-2, with 8 bases that match TRBD1. Germline V lookup: CDR1 MDHEN, CDR2 SYDVKM. The ends lost 4 bases at V and 7 bases at J; junction bases unmatched: 11. There are 15 residues in the CDR3. The CDR3 sequence: CASSYVDRVIGGYTF. For the CDR3, the DNA is TGTGCCAGCAGTTACGTGGACAGGGTAATTGGTGGCTACACCTTC.

This rearrangement joins TRBV18 to TRBJ2-5; 7 bases agree with TRBD2. Trimming removed 3 bases from V and 7 bases from J; junction bases left unmatched: 14. The length of the CDR3 is 16 residues. The germline CDR1 and CDR2 sequences are KGHSH and LQKENI. This CDR3 reads CASSPPSGLLGGTQYF. The CDR3 coding sequence is TGTGCCAGCTCACCCCCTTCGGGACTACTCGGTGGGACCCAGTACTTC.

The chain uses TRBV7-2 and TRBJ1-1, with D perhaps TRBD1 (5 bases). CDR1 is SGHTA and CDR2 is FQGNSA in the germline V gene. V was trimmed by 5 bases and J by 4 bases, leaving 20 bases between them. This CDR3 has 16 amino acids. The CDR3 region has the DNA TGTGCCAGCAGCGTGGAGACAGCCAGAACAGGCACTGAAGCTTTCTTT. This encodes CASSVETARTGTEAFF.

The V and J genes are TRBV18 and TRBJ1-3; TRBD1 aligns across 10 bases. The CDR3 has 16 amino acids. V lost 6 bases, J lost 3 bases, and 8 bases stayed unmatched. Germline lookup yields CDR1 KGHSH and CDR2 LQKENI. The CDR3 region has the DNA TGTGCCAGCTCCCTTACCGGACAGGGGGATGGAAACACCATATATTTT. As protein: CASSLTGQGDGNTIYF. The complete variable domain, with remaining parts taken from reference TRBV18 and TRBJ1-3, reads NAGVMQNPRHLVRRRGQEARLRCSPMKGHSHVYWYRQLPEEGLKFMVYLQKENIIDESGMPKERFSAEFPKEGPSILRIQQVVRGDSAAYFCASSLTGQGDGNTIYFGEGSWLTVV.

This chain connects TRBV28 to TRBJ1-1; tentatively, D is TRBD1 (6 bases). The length of the CDR3 is 15 residues. V lost 6 bases and J lost 4, with 18 bases in between. Germline CDR1 MDHEN, CDR2 SYDVKM. Here the CDR3 DNA reads TGTGCCAGCAGACCTTACAGGGTCAGAGGCACTGAAGCTTTCTTT. It codes for CASRPYRVRGTEAFF.

The chain combines TRBV5-1 with TRBJ1-4, with D hard to call. Trimming pared 0 bases from V and 2 bases from J, leaving 5 bases between. The CDR3 runs to 14 residues. Germline loops: CDR1 SGHRS, CDR2 YFSETQ. DNA for the CDR3: TGCGCCAGCAGCTTGGGGTTGACTAATGAAAAACTGTTTTTT. Translated, it gives CASSLGLTNEKLFF.

The chain joins TRBV5-6 to TRBJ1-5, with unresolved D. Germline-derived CDR1 and CDR2 are SGHDT and YYEEEE. V lost 4 bases and J 1 base, leaving 15 bases between the germline ends. The CDR3 extends over 16 amino acids. CDR3 sequence reads: CASSDGRIGSNQPQHF. CDR3 in DNA: TGTGCCAGCAGCGATGGACGAATTGGGAGCAATCAGCCCCAGCATTTT.

The rearrangement links TRBV18 to TRBJ2-2; maybe TRBD2 (5 bases). V was trimmed by 6 bases and J by 4 bases, leaving 15 bases between them. The germline V gene encodes CDR1 KGHSH and CDR2 LQKENI. CDR3 length: 15 amino acids. CDR3 region: CASSSGRRSTGELFF. The CDR3 nucleotides are TGTGCCAGCTCTTCGGGCAGGAGGAGCACCGGGGAGCTGTTTTTT.

This chain uses TRBV28 with TRBJ1-5; D might be TRBD1 (5 bases). The CDR3 is made up of 15 amino acids. Germline CDR1 is MDHEN and CDR2 is SYDVKM. Trimming stripped 7 bases from V and 1 base from J, with 14 bases between. CDR3 loop: CASNTGIWSNQPQHF. In DNA form, the CDR3 reads TGTGCCAGCAATACAGGTATTTGGAGCAATCAGCCCCAGCATTTT.

The genes are TRBV7-8 and TRBJ2-5, with D perhaps matching TRBD1 or TRBD2 (6 bases each). This CDR3 spans 16 amino acids. CDR1 is SGHVS, CDR2 FQNEAQ, per germline. V was cut by 1 base and J by 4 bases, with 16 bases left in between. The CDR3 loop is CASSLEGGTVGETQYF. DNA of the CDR3: TGTGCCAGCAGCTTAGAGGGGGGAACGGTTGGAGAGACCCAGTACTTC.

The chain uses TRBV28 and TRBJ2-7, with 8 bases identical to TRBD1. Looked up from germline, CDR1 is MDHEN and CDR2 is SYDVKM. V was clipped by 5 bases and J by 6 bases; unmatched bases: 9. The CDR3 has 14 amino acids. CDR3 amino acids: CASSHQPGGGEQYF. The CDR3 DNA reads TGTGCCAGCAGTCACCAACCAGGGGGCGGCGAGCAGTACTTC. The entire variable domain, with the rest obtained from reference TRBV28 and TRBJ2-7, is as follows: DVKVTQSSRYLVKRTGEKVFLECVQDMDHENMFWYRQDPGLGLRLIYFSYDVKMKEKGDIPEGYSVSREKKERFSLILESASTNQTSMYLCASSHQPGGGEQYFGPGTRLTVT.

The sample holds one count of this clone. CDR3 protein: CASSLANYYQETQYF. CDR3 bases: TGTGCCAGCAGCTTGGCTAACTATTACCAAGAGACCCAGTACTTC. The gene calls are TRBV5-4 and TRBJ2-5; D is undetermined. Trimming pared 0 bases from V and 0 bases from J, leaving 9 bases between. The CDR3 covers 15 residues. The germline V gene encodes CDR1 SGHNT and CDR2 YYREEE (reference sequence).

This sequence joins TRBV11-2 and TRBJ2-1; a weak D match, TRBD1 (5 bases). CDR1 and CDR2 from the germline V gene are SGHAT and FQNNGV. Trimming left V 0 bases short and J 3 bases short, with 6 bases between. CDR3 length: 14 amino acids. The CDR3 here is CASSLDQGYNEQFF. As DNA, the CDR3 is TGTGCCAGCAGCTTAGACCAGGGCTACAATGAGCAGTTCTTC.

This clone was seen a single time. V and J are TRBV5-1 and TRBJ2-2; 12 bases match TRBD2. The V and J ends lost 4 bases and 2 bases, in that order; junction bases with no gene match: 3. This CDR3 has 16 amino acids. CDR1 SGHRS and CDR2 YFSETQ come from the germline V gene. The CDR3 reads CASSGTSGFNTGELFF. CDR3 nucleotide sequence: TGCGCCAGCAGCGGGACTAGCGGGTTTAACACCGGGGAGCTGTTTTTT.

This sequence joins TRBV27 and TRBJ1-1, with TRBD1 matching over 7 bases. CDR3 length equals 13 residues. V lost 6 bases to trimming and J lost 4 bases; unmatched junction nucleotides: 5. The germline V gene encodes CDR1 MNHEY and CDR2 SMNVEV (reference sequence). CDR3 bases: TGTGCCAGCAGGCATTCAGGGGGCACTGAAGCTTTCTTT. Translated, it gives CASRHSGGTEAFF.

This chain uses TRBV6-6 with TRBJ1-2; D gene unclear. The V end lost 2 bases, the J end lost 7 bases, and 20 bases lay between the germline ends. The CDR3 extends over 16 amino acids. Germline lookup yields CDR1 MNHNY and CDR2 SVGAGI (reference sequence). The DNA of the CDR3 is TGTGCCAGCAGTTACGACGGCGGACCCAATCATCTTGGCTACACCTTC. It yields the protein CASSYDGGPNHLGYTF.

This clone was recorded only once. The V and J genes are TRBV7-8 and TRBJ1-1; TRBD1 is a possible D gene (6 bases). Germline-derived CDR1 and CDR2 are SGHVS and FQNEAQ. This CDR3 has 14 amino acids. Trimming removed 7 bases from V and 5 bases from J, with 17 bases in between. The CDR3 reads CASTTIGGRTEAFF. CDR3 coding DNA: TGTGCCAGCACAACCATTGGGGGGCGGACTGAAGCTTTCTTT.

The genes are TRBV10-3 and TRBJ2-3; D is uncertain. The ends were cut back, 10 bases at V and 2 bases at J, with 7 bases in the middle. This CDR3 comprises 11 residues. Germline V gene sequence: CDR1 ENHRY, CDR2 SYGVKD. CDR3 coding DNA: TGTGCCACCCGCGTCACAGATACGCAGTATTTT. This encodes CATRVTDTQYF.

The chain employs TRBV7-2 and TRBJ2-7; TRBD2 aligns across 10 bases. Looked up from germline, CDR1 is SGHTA and CDR2 is FQGNSA. This CDR3 comprises 18 residues. With 1 base clipped from V and 3 bases from J, the junction kept 12 bases outside the gene matches. The CDR3 coding sequence is TGTGCCAGCAGCTTAGTTCACGTCGGAACTAGCGGGAACTACGAGCAGTACTTC. Translated, it gives CASSLVHVGTSGNYEQYF.

The chain has TRBV28 and TRBJ2-5; D may be TRBD1 (8 bases). Germline-derived CDR1 and CDR2 are MDHEN and SYDVKM. The CDR3 extends over 13 amino acids. V gave up 6 bases and J gave up 7 bases, with 15 bases separating them. This chain's CDR3 is CASRAGGGGTQYF. The CDR3 DNA follows: TGTGCCAGCAGAGCAGGGGGCGGGGGGACCCAGTACTTC.

The rearrangement links TRBV15 to TRBJ2-1; unclear D gene. Looked up from germline, CDR1 is LNHNV and CDR2 is YYDKDF (reference sequence). The CDR3 is 12 residues long. V lost 8 bases, J lost 1 base, and 6 bases lay in between. The CDR3: CATGVSYNEQFF. In DNA form, the CDR3 reads TGTGCCACCGGGGTGTCCTACAATGAGCAGTTCTTC.

In the case of this clone: Germline is not matched at one junction end, which may reflect a read error. The J gene is TRBJ2-2, the V gene TRBV7-3; no firm D call. CDR1 and CDR2 from the germline V gene are SGHTA and FQGTGA. CDR3 length: 13 residues. The CDR3 reads CASSARNSGELFF. CDR3 nucleotide sequence: TGTGCCAGCAGCGCCCGGAACTCCGGGGAGCTGTTTTTT.